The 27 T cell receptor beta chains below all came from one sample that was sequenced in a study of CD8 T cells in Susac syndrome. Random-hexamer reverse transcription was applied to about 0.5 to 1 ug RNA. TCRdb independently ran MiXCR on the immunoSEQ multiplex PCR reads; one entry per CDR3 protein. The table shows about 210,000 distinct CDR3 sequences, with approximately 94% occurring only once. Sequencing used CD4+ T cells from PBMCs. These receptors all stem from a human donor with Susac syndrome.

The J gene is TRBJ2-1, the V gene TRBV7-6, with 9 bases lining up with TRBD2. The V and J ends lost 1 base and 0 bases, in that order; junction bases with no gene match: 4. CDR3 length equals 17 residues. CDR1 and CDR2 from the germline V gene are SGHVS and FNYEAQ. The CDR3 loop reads CASSLVSGGRSYNEQFF. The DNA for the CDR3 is TGTGCCAGCAGCTTAGTGAGCGGGGGGCGCTCCTACAATGAGCAGTTCTTC.

As DNA, the CDR3 is TGTGCCAGCAGTAACCCGGGACAGGGGTCGAGCAATCAGCCCCAGCATTTT. Translated: CASSNPGQGSSNQPQHF. The chain combines TRBV6-2 or TRBV6-3 with TRBJ1-5; 10 bases fit TRBD1. From germline, CDR1 is MNHEY and CDR2 SVGEGT. The ends lost 5 bases at V and 1 base at J; junction bases unmatched: 8. The CDR3 length is 17 residues.

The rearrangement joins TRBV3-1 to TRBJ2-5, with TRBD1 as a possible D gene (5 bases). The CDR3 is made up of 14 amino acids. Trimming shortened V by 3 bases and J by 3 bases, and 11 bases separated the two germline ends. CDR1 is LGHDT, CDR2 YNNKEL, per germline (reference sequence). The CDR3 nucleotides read TGTGCCAGCAGCCATGGGGCAGGCGAAGAGACCCAGTACTTC. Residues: CASSHGAGEETQYF.

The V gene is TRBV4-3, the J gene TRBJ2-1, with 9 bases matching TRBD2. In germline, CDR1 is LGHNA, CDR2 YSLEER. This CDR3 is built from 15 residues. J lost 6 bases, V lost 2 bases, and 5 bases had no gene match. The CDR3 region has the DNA TGCGCCAGCAGCCAACTGGCGGGGGGGCCCAATGAGCAGTTCTTC. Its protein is CASSQLAGGPNEQFF.

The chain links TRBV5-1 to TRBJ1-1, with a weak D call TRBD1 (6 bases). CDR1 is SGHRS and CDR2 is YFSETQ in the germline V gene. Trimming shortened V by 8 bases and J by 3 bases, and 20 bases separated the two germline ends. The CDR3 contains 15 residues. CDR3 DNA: TGCGCCAGTAATATGGGGGCAAGAGCGGACACTGAAGCTTTCTTT. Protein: CASNMGARADTEAFF.

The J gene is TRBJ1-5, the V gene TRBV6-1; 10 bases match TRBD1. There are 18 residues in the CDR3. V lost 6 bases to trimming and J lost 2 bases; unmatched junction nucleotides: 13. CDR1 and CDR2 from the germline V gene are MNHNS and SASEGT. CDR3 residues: CASSRAGTGVERNQPQHF. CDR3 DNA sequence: TGTGCCAGCAGCCGAGCCGGGACAGGGGTTGAGCGCAATCAGCCCCAGCATTTT.

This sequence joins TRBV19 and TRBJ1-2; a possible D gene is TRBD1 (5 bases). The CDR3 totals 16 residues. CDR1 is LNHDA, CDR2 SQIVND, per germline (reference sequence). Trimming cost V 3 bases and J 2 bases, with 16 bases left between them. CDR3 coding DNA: TGTGCCAGTAGTATTCAATCCAAGGACATCAACTATGGCTACACCTTC. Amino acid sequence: CASSIQSKDINYGYTF.

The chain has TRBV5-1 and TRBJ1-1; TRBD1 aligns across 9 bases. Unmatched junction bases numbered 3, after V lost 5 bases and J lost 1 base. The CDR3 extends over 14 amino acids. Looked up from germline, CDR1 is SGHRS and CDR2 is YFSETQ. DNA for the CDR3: TGCGCCAGCAGAACAGGGGGCGCGAACACTGAAGCTTTCTTT. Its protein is CASRTGGANTEAFF.

CDR3 residues: CASSQSGEGYTF. CDR3 in DNA: TGTGCCAGCAGCCAGTCCGGGGAAGGCTACACCTTC. J is TRBJ1-2 and V is TRBV3-1; D is unclear. The length of the CDR3 is 12 residues. Trimming took 3 bases from V and 8 from J, leaving 10 bases between them. Germline lookup yields CDR1 LGHDT and CDR2 YNNKEL (reference sequence).

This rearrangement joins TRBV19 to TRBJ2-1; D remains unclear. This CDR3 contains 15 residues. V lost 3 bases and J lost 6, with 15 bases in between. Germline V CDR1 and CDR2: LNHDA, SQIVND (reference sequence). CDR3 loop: CASSMQRPPGNEQFF. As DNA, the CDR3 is TGTGCCAGTAGTATGCAACGCCCTCCGGGCAATGAGCAGTTCTTC.

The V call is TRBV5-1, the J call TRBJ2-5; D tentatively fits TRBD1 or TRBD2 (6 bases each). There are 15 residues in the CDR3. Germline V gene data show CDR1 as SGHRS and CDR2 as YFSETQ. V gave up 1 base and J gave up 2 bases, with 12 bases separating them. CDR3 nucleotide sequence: TGCGCCAGCAGCTTGTTTGAAGGGGGGCAAGAGACCCAGTACTTC. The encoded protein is CASSLFEGGQETQYF.

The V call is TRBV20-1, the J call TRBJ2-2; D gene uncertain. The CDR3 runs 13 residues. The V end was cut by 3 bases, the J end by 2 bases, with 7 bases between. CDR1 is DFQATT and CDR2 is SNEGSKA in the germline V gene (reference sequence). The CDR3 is CSASWANTGELFF. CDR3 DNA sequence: TGCAGTGCTAGTTGGGCTAACACCGGGGAGCTGTTTTTT.

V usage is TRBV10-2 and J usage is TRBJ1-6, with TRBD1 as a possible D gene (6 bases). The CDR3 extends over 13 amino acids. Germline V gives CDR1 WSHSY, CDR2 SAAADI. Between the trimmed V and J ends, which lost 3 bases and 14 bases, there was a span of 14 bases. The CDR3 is CASSEGQGFTLHF. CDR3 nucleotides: TGCGCCAGCAGTGAAGGGCAGGGGTTCACCCTCCACTTT.

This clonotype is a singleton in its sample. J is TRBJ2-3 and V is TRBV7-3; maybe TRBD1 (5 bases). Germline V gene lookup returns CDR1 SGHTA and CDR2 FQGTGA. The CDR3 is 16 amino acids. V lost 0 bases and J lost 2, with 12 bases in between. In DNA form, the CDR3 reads TGTGCCAGCAGCTTAACTGGCAGGGTTACCACAGATACGCAGTATTTT. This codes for CASSLTGRVTTDTQYF.

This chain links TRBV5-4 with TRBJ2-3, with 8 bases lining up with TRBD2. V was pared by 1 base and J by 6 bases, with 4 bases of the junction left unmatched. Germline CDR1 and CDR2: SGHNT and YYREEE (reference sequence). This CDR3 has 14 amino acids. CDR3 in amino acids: CASSLPPSGDTQYF. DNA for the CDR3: TGTGCCAGCAGCTTGCCTCCTAGCGGGGATACGCAGTATTTT.

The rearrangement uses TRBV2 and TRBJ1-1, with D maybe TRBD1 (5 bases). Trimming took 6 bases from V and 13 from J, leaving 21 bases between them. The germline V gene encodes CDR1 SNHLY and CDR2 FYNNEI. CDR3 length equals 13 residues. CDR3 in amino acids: CASSPETKGWVFF. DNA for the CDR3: TGTGCCAGCAGCCCTGAAACTAAGGGGTGGGTTTTCTTT.

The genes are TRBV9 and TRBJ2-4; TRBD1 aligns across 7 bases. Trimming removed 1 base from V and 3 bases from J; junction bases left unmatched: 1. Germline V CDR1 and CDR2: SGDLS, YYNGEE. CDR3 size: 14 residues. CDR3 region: CASSVSGGKNIQYF. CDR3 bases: TGTGCCAGCAGCGTATCAGGGGGCAAAAACATTCAGTACTTC.

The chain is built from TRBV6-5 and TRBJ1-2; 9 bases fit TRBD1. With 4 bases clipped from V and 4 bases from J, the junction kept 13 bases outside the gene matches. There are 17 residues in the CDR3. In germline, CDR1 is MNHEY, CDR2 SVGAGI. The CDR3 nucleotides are TGTGCCAGCAGTTTTCTCGGGACAGGGAGGGTTAGCTATGGCTACACCTTC. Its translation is CASSFLGTGRVSYGYTF.

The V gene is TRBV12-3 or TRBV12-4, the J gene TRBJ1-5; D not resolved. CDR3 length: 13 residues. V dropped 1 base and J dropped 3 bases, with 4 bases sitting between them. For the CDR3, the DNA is TGTGCCAGCAGTTTAGTTATCAATCAGCCCCAGCATTTT. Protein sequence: CASSLVINQPQHF.

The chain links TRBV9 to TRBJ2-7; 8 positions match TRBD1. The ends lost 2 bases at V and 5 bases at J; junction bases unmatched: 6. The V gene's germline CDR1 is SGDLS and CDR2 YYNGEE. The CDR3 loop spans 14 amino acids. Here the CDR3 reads CASSVTGEPNEQYF. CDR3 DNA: TGTGCCAGCAGCGTGACAGGGGAACCTAACGAGCAGTACTTC.

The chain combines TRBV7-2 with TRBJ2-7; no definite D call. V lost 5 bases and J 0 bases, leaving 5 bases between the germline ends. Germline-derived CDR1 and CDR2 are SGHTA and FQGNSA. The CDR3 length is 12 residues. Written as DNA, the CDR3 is TGTGCCAGCAGCCGCCTCTCCTACGAGCAGTACTTC. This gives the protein CASSRLSYEQYF. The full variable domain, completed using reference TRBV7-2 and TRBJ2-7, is GAGVSQSPSNKVTEKGKDVELRCDPISGHTALYWYRQSLGQGLEFLIYFQGNSAPDKSGLPSDRFSAERTGGSVSTLTIQRTQQEDSAVYLCASSRLSYEQYFGPGTRLTVT.

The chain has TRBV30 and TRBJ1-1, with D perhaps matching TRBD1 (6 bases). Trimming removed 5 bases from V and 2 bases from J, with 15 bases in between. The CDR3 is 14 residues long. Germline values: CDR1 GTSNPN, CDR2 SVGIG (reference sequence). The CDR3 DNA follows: TGTGCCTGGTCCCCCGGGGGGCTTAACACTGAAGCTTTCTTT. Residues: CAWSPGGLNTEAFF.

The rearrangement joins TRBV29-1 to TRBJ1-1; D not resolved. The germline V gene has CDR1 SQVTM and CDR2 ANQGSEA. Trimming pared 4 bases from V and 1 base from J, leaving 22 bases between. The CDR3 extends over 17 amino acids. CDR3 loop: CSVAQGVSGRQNTEAFF. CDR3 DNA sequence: TGCAGCGTTGCACAAGGAGTTAGTGGGAGGCAGAACACTGAAGCTTTCTTT.

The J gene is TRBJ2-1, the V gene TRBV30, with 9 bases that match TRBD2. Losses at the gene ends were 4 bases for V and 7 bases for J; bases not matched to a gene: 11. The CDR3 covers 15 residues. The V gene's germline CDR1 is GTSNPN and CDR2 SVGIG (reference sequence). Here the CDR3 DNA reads TGTGCCTGGAAGCGGGGGGCTCCCGAGACGAATGAGCAGTTCTTC. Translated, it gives CAWKRGAPETNEQFF.

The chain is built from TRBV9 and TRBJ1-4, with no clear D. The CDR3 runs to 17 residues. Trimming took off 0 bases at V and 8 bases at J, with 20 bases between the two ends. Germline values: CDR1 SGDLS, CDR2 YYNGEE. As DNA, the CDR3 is TGTGCCAGCAGCGTAGGGTCCCGACATACTCCCGACGAAAAACTGTTTTTT. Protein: CASSVGSRHTPDEKLFF.

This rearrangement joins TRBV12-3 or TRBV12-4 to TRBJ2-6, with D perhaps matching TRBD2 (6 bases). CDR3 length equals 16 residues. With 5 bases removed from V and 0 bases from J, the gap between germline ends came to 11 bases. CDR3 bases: TGTGCCAGCAGTCTAATGCGGGGCTCTGGGGCCAACGTCCTGACTTTC. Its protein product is CASSLMRGSGANVLTF.

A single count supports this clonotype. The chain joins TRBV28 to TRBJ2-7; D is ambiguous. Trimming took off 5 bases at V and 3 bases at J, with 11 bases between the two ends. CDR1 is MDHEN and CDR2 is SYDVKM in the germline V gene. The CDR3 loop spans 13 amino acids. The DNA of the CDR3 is TGTGCCAGCAGTCTGTCCTCAAACTACGAGCAGTACTTC. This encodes CASSLSSNYEQYF. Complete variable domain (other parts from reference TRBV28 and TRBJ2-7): DVKVTQSSRYLVKRTGEKVFLECVQDMDHENMFWYRQDPGLGLRLIYFSYDVKMKEKGDIPEGYSVSREKKERFSLILESASTNQTSMYLCASSLSSNYEQYFGPGTRLTVT.